Shown below are 29 T cell receptor beta chains from a single sample sequenced in a study of T cells after yellow fever vaccination. TCRdb processed the 5' RACE reads anew with MiXCR; each CDR3 protein has one entry. Among hundreds of thousands of distinct CDR3 sequences, roughly an eighth were seen once, and the ten largest hold 3.2%. This specimen consisted of CD4+ T cells sorted from PBMCs, obtained 15 days after the yellow fever booster vaccination. Receptor source: a man aged 18 to 29 who received the YFV17D yellow fever vaccine.

This clonotype was observed a few times. The chain has TRBV10-2 and TRBJ1-2, with D unclear. V was clipped by 8 bases and J by 4 bases, with 17 bases between them. The CDR3 contains 14 residues. Looked up from germline, CDR1 is WSHSY and CDR2 is SAAADI. DNA of the CDR3: TGCGCCAGCGCGGACTCTCAAAGGGCCTATGGCTACACCTTC. Translation: CASADSQRAYGYTF.

This clonotype was counted a few times. This chain connects TRBV12-3 or TRBV12-4 to TRBJ1-4; perhaps TRBD1 as D (6 bases). The CDR3 is made up of 15 amino acids. Trimming left V 4 bases short and J 0 bases short, with 9 bases between. CDR3 nucleotide sequence: TGTGCCAGCAGTTGGGGGGCCACAACTAATGAAAAACTGTTTTTT. Protein: CASSWGATTNEKLFF.

The CDR3 protein is CASSYIEGDTIYF. In DNA form, the CDR3 reads TGCGCCAGCAGCTACATCGAAGGAGACACCATATATTTT. The chain joins TRBV5-1 to TRBJ1-3, with unresolved D. CDR3 length: 13 residues. Trimming left V 3 bases short and J 8 bases short, with 12 bases between. The germline CDR1 and CDR2 sequences are SGHRS and YFSETQ.

The sample holds a few counts of this clonotype. The chain combines TRBV29-1 with TRBJ1-5; 10 nucleotides align to TRBD1. V dropped 5 bases and J dropped 6; count of bases not matched to a gene: 7. Germline CDR1 SQVTM, CDR2 ANQGSEA. CDR3 length: 14 amino acids. The CDR3 is CSVSLTGGSQPQHF. CDR3 DNA: TGCAGCGTTTCTTTGACAGGGGGCAGTCAGCCCCAGCATTTT.

V is TRBV29-1 and J is TRBJ1-1; 10 bases are a match to TRBD1. Germline-derived CDR1 and CDR2 are SQVTM and ANQGSEA. V shed 6 bases, J shed 0 bases, and the junction held 7 bases outside the gene matches. CDR3 length: 15 residues. CDR3 residues: CSVGQGPSMNTEAFF. The CDR3 DNA is TGCAGCGTGGGACAGGGGCCTAGCATGAACACTGAAGCTTTCTTT. The complete variable domain, with remaining parts taken from reference TRBV29-1 and TRBJ1-1, reads SAVISQKPSRDICQRGTSLTIQCQVDSQVTMMFWYRQQPGQSLTLIATANQGSEATYESGFVIDKFPISRPNLTFSTLTVSNMSPEDSSIYLCSVGQGPSMNTEAFFGQGTRLTVV.

This clonotype was recorded at least ten times. The CDR3 reads CASSPGGQGATGELFF. The DNA for the CDR3 is TGCGCCAGCAGCCCTGGGGGACAGGGGGCCACCGGGGAGCTGTTTTTT. The gene calls are TRBV5-1 and TRBJ2-2; the match to TRBD1 covers 12 bases. The CDR3 totals 16 residues. The J segment lost 4 bases and the V segment lost 4 bases, leaving 5 bases of the junction unmatched. Germline CDR1 and CDR2: SGHRS and YFSETQ.

This chain joins TRBV6-2 or TRBV6-3 and TRBJ2-1; D is undetermined. The CDR3 contains 12 residues. Deletions cut 6 bases from V and 12 bases from J, with 15 bases between. The germline V gene encodes CDR1 MNHEY and CDR2 SVGEGT. Here the CDR3 DNA reads TGTGCCAGCAGCAACGCCGCGGTTGGGCAGTTCTTC. Protein: CASSNAAVGQFF.

This clonotype was seen a handful of times. The chain recombines TRBV6-1 with TRBJ2-2; D unclear. CDR1 and CDR2 (germline): MNHNS, SASEGT. The length of the CDR3 is 15 residues. Trimming left V 1 base short and J 0 bases short, with 6 bases between. CDR3 sequence (DNA): TGTGCCAGCAGTGAAGAGGCGGCGAACACCGGGGAGCTGTTTTTT. It codes for CASSEEAANTGELFF.

This clonotype was seen a few times. V is TRBV5-1 and J is TRBJ2-2; TRBD2 might be the D (5 bases). The CDR3 runs to 14 residues. The germline V and J ends were trimmed by 4 bases and 7 bases, with 14 bases remaining between them. Germline V lookup: CDR1 SGHRS, CDR2 YFSETQ. CDR3 sequence (DNA): TGCGCCAGCAGCCCGCCGACTACCGGCGGGGAGCTGTTTTTT. Translating it yields CASSPPTTGGELFF.

This clonotype was seen more than once but under ten times. The rearrangement links TRBV24-1 to TRBJ2-2, with 7 positions matching TRBD1. From germline, CDR1 is KGHDR and CDR2 SFDVKD. J was trimmed by 5 bases and V by 3 bases; bases with no gene match: 8. This CDR3 is built from 16 residues. The DNA for the CDR3 is TGTGCCACCAGTGATCCGGGTCAGGGGGAGACCGGGGAGCTGTTTTTT. Amino acids: CATSDPGQGETGELFF.

This clonotype was observed a few times. The rearrangement links TRBV20-1 to TRBJ2-3, with TRBD2 matching 7 bases. Germline CDR1 DFQATT, CDR2 SNEGSKA (reference sequence). CDR3 length equals 14 residues. V lost 5 bases to trimming and J lost 0 bases; unmatched junction nucleotides: 5. CDR3 DNA: TGCAGTGCTCCCCCAGCGGGGAGCACAGATACGCAGTATTTT. It translates to CSAPPAGSTDTQYF.

This clonotype was observed a few times. The V gene is TRBV7-2, the J gene TRBJ2-5; no definite D call. V lost 3 bases to trimming and J lost 0 bases, with 5 bases between them. Germline V lookup: CDR1 SGHTA, CDR2 FQGNSA. CDR3 length equals 13 residues. The CDR3 loop reads CASSFPNQETQYF. CDR3 bases: TGTGCCAGCAGCTTCCCCAACCAAGAGACCCAGTACTTC.

This clonotype was detected only once. The V and J genes are TRBV11-2 and TRBJ1-5; perhaps TRBD1 as D (5 bases). The V gene's germline CDR1 is SGHAT and CDR2 FQNNGV. Trimming pared 5 bases from V and 10 bases from J, leaving 12 bases between. There are 12 residues in the CDR3. The CDR3 region is CASSPGLGPQHF. CDR3 in DNA: TGTGCCAGCAGCCCGGGACTGGGACCCCAGCATTTT. Drawing the rest from reference TRBV11-2 and TRBJ1-5, the complete variable domain is EAGVAQSPRYKIIEKRQSVAFWCNPISGHATLYWYQQILGQGPKLLIQFQNNGVVDDSQLPKDRFSAERLKGVDSTLKIQPAKLEDSAVYLCASSPGLGPQHFGDGTRLSIL.

This clonotype came up a few times. The rearrangement links TRBV3-1 to TRBJ2-1, with D tentatively TRBD2 (6 bases). The V end lost 1 base, the J end lost 4 bases, and 11 bases lay between the germline ends. The CDR3 runs 15 residues. CDR1 LGHDT and CDR2 YNNKEL come from the germline V gene (reference sequence). The CDR3 is CASSQARDGYNEQFF. CDR3 nucleotides: TGTGCCAGCAGCCAAGCGCGGGACGGTTACAATGAGCAGTTCTTC.

This clonotype has a handful of counts. V and J are TRBV7-2 and TRBJ2-2; 7 nucleotides align to TRBD2. Trimming cost V 7 bases and J 2 bases; bases outside gene matches: 7. CDR3 length: 15 amino acids. Germline CDR1 SGHTA, CDR2 FQGNSA. The DNA of the CDR3 is TGTGCCAGCACCCTGGGGGGGGTCAACACCGGGGAGCTGTTTTTT. This translates into CASTLGGVNTGELFF.

This clonotype appeared a few times. J is TRBJ2-1 and V is TRBV18; D might be TRBD1 (7 bases). The CDR3 consists of 15 residues. CDR1 and CDR2 from the germline V gene are KGHSH and LQKENI. V was shortened by 5 bases and J by 4 bases, with 15 bases between the two germline ends. For the CDR3, the DNA is TGTGCCAGCTCAGCGGGGACAGCCGGATACAATGAGCAGTTCTTC. This translates into CASSAGTAGYNEQFF.

The chain combines TRBV28 with TRBJ2-7; D tentatively reads TRBD1 or TRBD2 (6 bases each). Trimming took off 3 bases at V and 0 bases at J, with 9 bases between the two ends. CDR3 length: 14 amino acids. CDR1 is MDHEN, CDR2 SYDVKM, per germline. The CDR3: CASSFAGHSYEQYV. The CDR3 DNA reads TGTGCCAGCAGTTTCGCGGGACACTCCTACGAGCAGTACGTC.

To note about this clonotype: One end of the junction fails to match germline, which may point to a read error. The chain couples TRBV20-1 to TRBJ1-2; D ambiguous. Per germline, CDR1 DFQATT and CDR2 SNEGSKA (reference sequence). The CDR3 is 12 amino acids. The CDR3 is CSTSTENYGYTF. The CDR3 DNA follows: TGCAGTACTAGTACAGAAAACTATGGCTACACCTTC.

This clonotype was seen a handful of times. The V gene is TRBV6-1, the J gene TRBJ2-6; TRBD1 agrees at 12 bases. The germline V gene encodes CDR1 MNHNS and CDR2 SASEGT. The length of the CDR3 is 18 residues. Unmatched junction bases numbered 9, after V lost 7 bases and J lost 2 bases. This CDR3 is CASTTPGQGAAGANVLTF. As DNA, the CDR3 is TGTGCCAGCACTACCCCGGGACAGGGGGCTGCTGGGGCCAACGTCCTGACTTTC.

This clonotype ranks as medium-sized. The gene calls are TRBV7-9 and TRBJ2-1; 9 nucleotides match TRBD2. CDR1 is SEHNR and CDR2 is FQNEAQ in the germline V gene (reference sequence). This CDR3 spans 16 amino acids. V was clipped by 2 bases and J by 1 base; unmatched bases: 3. The CDR3 bases are TGTGCCAGCAGCTTATCGCTAGCGGGGTCCTACAATGAGCAGTTCTTC. Amino acids: CASSLSLAGSYNEQFF. The whole variable domain, remainder taken from reference TRBV7-9 and TRBJ2-1, is DTGVSQNPRHKITKRGQNVTFRCDPISEHNRLYWYRQTLGQGPEFLTYFQNEAQLEKSRLLSDRFSAERPKGSFSTLEIQRTEQGDSAMYLCASSLSLAGSYNEQFFGPGTRLTVL.

The rearrangement links TRBV4-1 to TRBJ2-5; D call uncertain. The germline CDR1 and CDR2 sequences are MGHRA and YSYEKL. This CDR3 region has 13 residues. The germline V and J ends were trimmed by 1 base and 4 bases, with 7 bases remaining between them. CDR3 sequence reads: CASSQVGLETQYF. Here the CDR3 DNA reads TGCGCCAGCAGCCAAGTAGGGTTAGAGACCCAGTACTTC.

This clonotype showed up just a few times. The J gene is TRBJ1-1, the V gene TRBV12-3 or TRBV12-4, with D possibly matching TRBD1 (6 bases). The CDR3 totals 13 residues. Between the trimmed V and J ends, which lost 6 bases and 4 bases, there was a span of 12 bases. Written as DNA, the CDR3 is TGTGCCAGCAGGATACAAGGGGGCACTGAAGCTTTCTTT. Encoded protein: CASRIQGGTEAFF.

The chain couples TRBV20-1 to TRBJ1-1, with 8 bases fitting TRBD1. V lost 2 bases to trimming and J lost 5 bases; unmatched junction nucleotides: 10. Germline V gene data show CDR1 as DFQATT and CDR2 as SNEGSKA (reference sequence). CDR3 length: 15 amino acids. CDR3 protein: CSARTSQGAGTEAFF. The CDR3 nucleotides read TGCAGTGCTAGAACTTCCCAGGGGGCAGGGACTGAAGCTTTCTTT.

This clonotype was seen a few times. The chain is built from TRBV7-2 and TRBJ1-3; D is undetermined. Germline V lookup: CDR1 SGHTA, CDR2 FQGNSA. The CDR3 contains 13 residues. The V gene lost 5 bases and the J gene lost 6 bases, with 11 bases spanning the gap. DNA for the CDR3: TGTGCCAGCAGCCCTAGTTTATCAAACACCATATATTTT. It is translated as CASSPSLSNTIYF.

The rearrangement joins TRBV29-1 to TRBJ2-3; 10 bases match TRBD1. The V segment lost 4 bases and the J segment 6 bases; nucleotides outside the gene matches: 4. The germline V gene has CDR1 SQVTM and CDR2 ANQGSEA. The CDR3 covers 13 residues. The CDR3 protein is CSVGDRGQDTQYF. The CDR3 region has the DNA TGCAGCGTTGGGGACAGGGGTCAGGATACGCAGTATTTT.

This clonotype was recorded a few times. This chain joins TRBV10-3 and TRBJ1-5, with 11 bases identical to TRBD1. The trim removed 5 bases at V and 10 bases at J, leaving 16 bases unmatched. The germline gives CDR1 ENHRY, CDR2 SYGVKD. The CDR3 consists of 17 residues. CDR3 nucleotide sequence: TGTGCCATCAGTCAAGGACAGGGGGCCGACATGCACCAACCCCAGCATTTT. Its translation: CAISQGQGADMHQPQHF.

V usage is TRBV4-3 and J usage is TRBJ2-1, with 9 bases identical to TRBD2. The CDR3 loop spans 15 amino acids. CDR1 LGHNA and CDR2 YSLEER come from the germline V gene. V dropped 4 bases and J dropped 9; count of bases not matched to a gene: 10. This chain's CDR3 is CASSLTVAGVSEQFF. The CDR3 nucleotides read TGCGCCAGCAGCCTTACGGTAGCGGGGGTGAGTGAGCAGTTCTTC.

This clonotype has more than one count but fewer than ten. CDR3 coding DNA: TGTGCCAGCAGTTACTCTGGGACTAGCGGGGCCTACGAGCAGTACTTC. This sequence encodes CASSYSGTSGAYEQYF. The gene calls are TRBV6-5 and TRBJ2-7; 13 bases align to TRBD2. V lost 0 bases to trimming and J lost 2 bases; unmatched junction nucleotides: 1. Germline V CDR1 and CDR2: MNHEY, SVGAGI. The CDR3 spans 16 residues.

Only a few counts were recorded for this clonotype. The chain recombines TRBV4-3 with TRBJ1-6; 7 bases align to TRBD1. Per germline, CDR1 LGHNA and CDR2 YSLEER. Unmatched junction bases numbered 8, after V lost 3 bases and J lost 9 bases. This CDR3 spans 15 amino acids. This CDR3 is CASSHQTGDISPLHF. CDR3 nucleotide sequence: TGCGCCAGCAGCCATCAAACAGGGGACATTTCACCCCTCCACTTT.